This TCR beta chain emerged from a study of T cell responses to AZD1222 COVID-19 vaccine. Libraries were prepared by immunoSEQ multiplex PCR; TCRdb keeps only in-frame clonotypes and omits some of them. Of 150,000 to 200,000 clones listed, just over 90% were seen once; the top ten hold 1% to 1.5%. The sample here was peripheral blood, taken 28 days after the second AZD1222 dose. The clonotype originates from an adult who received the AZD1222 COVID-19 vaccine.

The CDR3 DNA reads as TGTGCCAGCAGTTTCAAGGGAGGGAATCAGCCCCAGCATTTT. Translation: CASSFKGGNQPQHF. V and J are TRBV28 and TRBJ1-5; D ambiguous. Trimming took 3 bases from V and 4 from J, leaving 10 bases between them. From germline, CDR1 is MDHEN and CDR2 SYDVKM. CDR3 length: 14 residues. Variable domain in full (rest from reference TRBV28 and TRBJ1-5): DVKVTQSSRYLVKRTGEKVFLECVQDMDHENMFWYRQDPGLGLRLIYFSYDVKMKEKGDIPEGYSVSREKKERFSLILESASTNQTSMYLCASSFKGGNQPQHFGDGTRLSIL.